This T cell receptor (beta chain) was sequenced during a study of shared clonotypes between healthy human individuals. Study-wide points: Clonotype sharing across a few donors was observed for 5% to 6.5% of naive CD4 clonotypes.

Profiling relied on immunoSEQ multiplex PCR, and the TCRdb table lists in-frame clones only, not all of them. The sample holds 2 million to 2.5 million clones, about 94% seen once. About this clone itself: Its antigen is not known.

The germline CDR1 and CDR2 sequences are ENHRY and SYGVKD. V gave up 7 bases and J gave up 2 bases, with 12 bases separating them. The length of the CDR3 is 13 residues. Recent acute infections and vaccinations were absent in the healthy HIV-negative adult donors. Each sample came from a Caucasian adult donor living in Nashville, Tennessee. The V gene is TRBV10-3, the J gene TRBJ2-7; D is unclear. Material for sequencing was naive CD4+ T cells sorted from blood. Subset noted: CD45RA+ positively selected. The TCR comes from a man between 18 and 35 years old in good health. For the CDR3, the DNA is TGTGCCATCACGGAGAACCCTACCTACGAGCAGTACTTC. This encodes CAITENPTYEQYF.